These 8 T cell receptor beta chains came from one sample sequenced in a study of blood T cell repertoires in COVID-19 (dated by TCRdb to 2020 to 2021). The library was obtained by the immunoSEQ multiplex PCR assay. TCRdb provides this immuneACCESS table in a form limited to in-frame rearrangements. Some clones are lacking; in checked studies, under half of them reflect an unresolved V gene, and why the rest are absent is not known. A total of 300,000 to 450,000 clones appear in this sample, 85% of them only once. Around 3.4% of the sample lies in the top ten. Input material: peripheral blood. The receptors shown here come from a woman between 18 and 30 years old with acute or convalescent COVID-19.

The chain has TRBV11-1 and TRBJ1-2; D not resolved. V dropped 2 bases and J dropped 7 bases, with 14 bases sitting between them. CDR3 length equals 14 residues. The germline gives CDR1 SGHAT, CDR2 FQDESV (reference sequence). Here the CDR3 reads CASSLSYVGVGYTF. As DNA, the CDR3 is TGTGCCAGCAGCTTATCGTATGTCGGGGTTGGCTACACCTTC.

This chain connects TRBV4-1 to TRBJ2-7, with 8 bases that match TRBD2. The trim removed 3 bases at V and 7 bases at J, leaving 11 bases unmatched. Germline V CDR1 and CDR2: MGHRA, YSYEKL. This CDR3 spans 15 amino acids. The CDR3 DNA reads as TGCGCCAGCAGCCACATACCAGCGGGAGATCCGGAGCAGTACTTC. Protein product: CASSHIPAGDPEQYF.

The chain has TRBV25-1 and TRBJ2-1; weak D call: TRBD2 (7 bases). The CDR3 length is 15 residues. Germline V gene sequence: CDR1 MGHDK, CDR2 SYGVNS. The V end lost 5 bases, the J end lost 8 bases, and 19 bases lay between the germline ends. The CDR3 reads CASSPRGGRGYEQFF. The CDR3 region has the DNA TGTGCCAGCAGTCCAAGGGGGGGCAGGGGATATGAGCAGTTCTTC.

The V gene is TRBV24-1, the J gene TRBJ2-1; a weak D match, TRBD1 (6 bases). V dropped 3 bases and J dropped 9 bases, with 14 bases sitting between them. The germline V gene has CDR1 KGHDR and CDR2 SFDVKD. The CDR3 contains 14 residues. The CDR3 region is CATSDRGVTGEQFF. In DNA, the CDR3 is TGTGCCACCAGTGATAGGGGCGTGACAGGTGAGCAGTTCTTC.

The gene calls are TRBV27 and TRBJ2-1, with 10 bases that match TRBD1. V trimming: 1 base; J trimming: 5 bases; junction bases outside the gene matches: 8. CDR1 is MNHEY and CDR2 is SMNVEV in the germline V gene (reference sequence). The length of the CDR3 is 17 residues. CDR3 DNA: TGTGCCAGCAGTTTATTTTCGACCGGGACAGGGGACAATGAGCAGTTCTTC. Translated: CASSLFSTGTGDNEQFF.

V gene TRBV9 combines with J gene TRBJ2-7; 12 bases match TRBD2. Germline CDR1 is SGDLS and CDR2 is YYNGEE. J was trimmed by 3 bases and V by 4 bases; bases with no gene match: 5. This CDR3 has 15 residues. The CDR3 DNA sequence: TGTGCCAGCAGCATCGGACTAGCGGGGTTCTACGAGCAGTACTTC. Amino acids: CASSIGLAGFYEQYF.

The genes are TRBV9 and TRBJ1-2, with 7 bases identical to TRBD1. CDR3 length: 13 amino acids. V shed 3 bases, J shed 7 bases, and the junction held 6 bases outside the gene matches. CDR1 and CDR2 (germline): SGDLS, YYNGEE. In DNA form, the CDR3 reads TGTGCCAGCAGCGCAGGCCACAGGGGTGGCTACACCTTC. Its protein is CASSAGHRGGYTF.

The chain has TRBV13 and TRBJ1-2, with 9 nucleotides matching TRBD1. The junction had 7 bases not matched to a gene; V was cut back by 5 bases and J by 6 bases. The CDR3 is made up of 14 amino acids. In germline, CDR1 is PRHDT, CDR2 FYEKMQ (reference sequence). CDR3 amino acids: CASSTSDRGHGYTF. The DNA for the CDR3 is TGTGCCAGCAGCACCTCGGACAGGGGCCATGGCTACACCTTC.